Below are 2 T cell receptor beta chains sequenced from a single sample in a study of identical twins. One entry per CDR3 protein, called by TCRdb with MiXCR from the 5' RACE reads. The sample consists of fewer than 250,000 distinct CDR3 sequences, approximately 7.8% of them appearing once. These sequences were also reported in another study, on yellow fever vaccine responses in identical twins.

Material: CD8+ T cells sorted from blood. These receptors were collected from a woman between 18 and 29 years old in good health.

The chain couples TRBV7-9 to TRBJ2-1; D remains ambiguous. Between the trimmed V and J ends, which lost 0 bases and 9 bases, there was a span of 9 bases. Germline V lookup: CDR1 SEHNR, CDR2 FQNEAQ (reference sequence). This CDR3 is 13 amino acids long. The CDR3 coding sequence is TGTGCCAGCAGCTTAGCCAGCTCGGGTGAGCAGTTCTTC. Residues: CASSLASSGEQFF.

The sample holds many counts of this clonotype. V is TRBV9 and J is TRBJ2-3; no reliable D call. Germline V CDR1 and CDR2: SGDLS, YYNGEE. The V and J ends lost 3 bases and 1 base respectively, with 12 bases between them. This CDR3 has 15 amino acids. The CDR3 bases are TGTGCCAGCAGCGCGACCTCATTTGGCACAGATACGCAGTATTTT. Its protein product is CASSATSFGTDTQYF.